This T cell receptor (beta chain) was identified in a study of blood T cell repertoires in COVID-19. The overall study: Sites across the United States, Italy and Spain contributed samples from acute and convalescent COVID-19. T cells, B-cell-depleted T cells, or PBMCs supplied cDNA or gDNA.

The CDR3 totals 16 residues. The germline gives CDR1 SGHKS, CDR2 YYEKEE (reference sequence). Trimming took 0 bases from V and 0 from J, leaving 10 bases between them. Profiling relied on immunoSEQ multiplex PCR, and the TCRdb table lists in-frame clones only, not all of them. The table shows 100,000 to 150,000 clones, with about 81% occurring only once. The chain joins TRBV5-5 to TRBJ1-3; D gene ambiguous. Source material: peripheral blood. The TCR comes from a woman aged 50 to 60 with acute or convalescent COVID-19. The CDR3 spells CASSLALSSSGNTIYF. CDR3 sequence (DNA): TGTGCCAGCAGCTTGGCTCTCTCTAGCTCTGGAAACACCATATATTTT.